Presented here are 7 T cell receptor beta chains from one specimen sequenced in a study of beta chain features in type 1 diabetes. Expressed TCRB transcripts got sequenced, as all isolated RNA was reverse transcribed. TCRdb's copy holds only in-frame clones and misses some; the assay was immunoSEQ multiplex PCR. The sample has hundreds of thousands of clones, roughly 17% seen once. The sample taken for sequencing was naive CD4+ T cells from blood. The receptors come from a woman under 30 in good health.

J is TRBJ2-7 and V is TRBV4-1; D tentatively reads TRBD1 or TRBD2 (5 bases each). Trimming pared 0 bases from V and 6 bases from J, leaving 18 bases between. The CDR3 spans 16 residues. Looked up from germline, CDR1 is MGHRA and CDR2 is YSYEKL. In DNA, the CDR3 is TGCGCCAGCAGCCAAGATCACGGTGGGACCTCCCCCGAGCAGTACTTC. It specifies CASSQDHGGTSPEQYF.

This rearrangement joins TRBV28 to TRBJ2-3, with D possibly matching TRBD1 (6 bases). Germline V CDR1 and CDR2: MDHEN, SYDVKM. Trimming cost V 5 bases and J 3 bases, with 9 bases left between them. The CDR3 is 13 amino acids. The CDR3: CASSAGQTDTQYF. DNA for the CDR3: TGTGCCAGCAGTGCAGGACAGACAGATACGCAGTATTTT. The full variable domain, completed using reference TRBV28 and TRBJ2-3, is DVKVTQSSRYLVKRTGEKVFLECVQDMDHENMFWYRQDPGLGLRLIYFSYDVKMKEKGDIPEGYSVSREKKERFSLILESASTNQTSMYLCASSAGQTDTQYFGPGTRLTVL.

This clone was observed a few times. The chain recombines TRBV5-6 with TRBJ2-5; 8 bases agree with TRBD2. CDR1 is SGHDT and CDR2 is YYEEEE in the germline V gene. This CDR3 has 16 amino acids. The V segment lost 0 bases and the J segment 5 bases; nucleotides outside the gene matches: 9. The CDR3 protein is CASSLAVGLAGETQYF. CDR3 in DNA: TGTGCCAGCAGCTTGGCGGTTGGACTAGCAGGCGAGACCCAGTACTTC.

The sample holds a few counts of this clone. The gene calls are TRBV28 and TRBJ2-2; 10 nucleotides match TRBD2. The V segment lost 10 bases and the J segment 5 bases; nucleotides outside the gene matches: 10. The germline CDR1 and CDR2 sequences are MDHEN and SYDVKM. This CDR3 region has 15 residues. CDR3 DNA sequence: TGTGCCATTAAGAGGGAACTAGCGGGAACCGGGGAGCTGTTTTTT. This translates into CAIKRELAGTGELFF.

The CDR3 sequence is CASSASRGDTQYF. The CDR3 DNA sequence: TGTGCCAGCAGCGCCAGCCGGGGGGATACGCAGTATTTT. This rearrangement joins TRBV2 to TRBJ2-3; the D gene is possibly TRBD2 (6 bases). This CDR3 is built from 13 residues. Germline lookup yields CDR1 SNHLY and CDR2 FYNNEI. Trimming stripped 6 bases from V and 6 bases from J, with 13 bases between. Combining the CDR3 with reference TRBV2 and TRBJ2-3 gives the whole variable domain EPEVTQTPSHQVTQMGQEVILRCVPISNHLYFYWYRQILGQKVEFLVSFYNNEISEKSEIFDDQFSVERPDGSNFTLKIRSTKLEDSAMYFCASSASRGDTQYFGPGTRLTVL.

V gene TRBV6-1 combines with J gene TRBJ2-2; the match to TRBD2 covers 10 bases. Germline V gives CDR1 MNHNS, CDR2 SASEGT. The V gene end was trimmed by 6 bases and the J gene end by 5 bases; junction bases not matched to a gene: 3. The CDR3 has 14 amino acids. DNA of the CDR3: TGTGCCAGCAGAGGACTAGCGGAAACCGGGGAGCTGTTTTTT. It yields the protein CASRGLAETGELFF.

V gene TRBV7-9 combines with J gene TRBJ1-5; TRBD1 aligns across 12 bases. Trimming at V came to 4 bases and at J to 7 bases, leaving 11 bases not matched to a gene. This CDR3 has 17 residues. Per the germline V gene, CDR1 is SEHNR and CDR2 is FQNEAQ (reference sequence). The CDR3 spells CASSSTGQGANLQPQHF. The CDR3 DNA sequence: TGTGCCAGCAGCTCCACGGGACAGGGGGCAAATTTACAGCCCCAGCATTTT.